One sample yielded the 32 T cell receptor beta chains listed below, sequenced in a study of CD8 T cells in Susac syndrome. An input of roughly 0.45 to 1 ug of RNA was subjected to reverse transcription using random hexamers. One entry per CDR3 protein results from TCRdb running MiXCR on the immunoSEQ multiplex PCR reads. The sample holds 80,000 to 95,000 distinct CDR3 sequences, approximately 93% seen once. Sequenced input: CD8+ T cells from PBMCs. Receptor source: a human donor with Susac syndrome.

This rearrangement joins TRBV24-1 to TRBJ2-1, with D unclear. Germline V CDR1 and CDR2: KGHDR, SFDVKD. The CDR3 is 14 amino acids. V was trimmed by 3 bases and J by 2 bases, leaving 7 bases between them. The CDR3 DNA follows: TGTGCCACCAGTGATGCCAATACCTACAATGAGCAGTTCTTC. Its translation: CATSDANTYNEQFF.

V and J are TRBV9 and TRBJ2-7; no firm D call. Trimming left V 0 bases short and J 3 bases short, with 13 bases between. Germline loops: CDR1 SGDLS, CDR2 YYNGEE. The CDR3 consists of 15 residues. The CDR3 sequence is CASSVGPALNYEQYF. CDR3 nucleotides: TGTGCCAGCAGCGTAGGTCCAGCCCTAAACTACGAGCAGTACTTC.

The rearrangement joins TRBV5-6 to TRBJ1-1; a possible D gene is TRBD1 (5 bases). Per the germline V gene, CDR1 is SGHDT and CDR2 is YYEEEE. The V end was cut by 1 base, the J end by 3 bases, with 16 bases between. This CDR3 contains 16 residues. The CDR3 coding sequence is TGTGCCAGCAGCTTGAATCCGGGGGAAGGTCACACTGAAGCTTTCTTT. Residues: CASSLNPGEGHTEAFF.

This clonotype was detected only once. J is TRBJ2-5 and V is TRBV4-3; 7 nucleotides line up with TRBD2. After removal of 3 bases from V and 0 bases from J, the junction contained 4 bases not matched to a gene. The CDR3 consists of 15 residues. Germline assignment: CDR1 LGHNA and CDR2 YSLEER. The CDR3 region has the DNA TGCGCCAGCAGCCACCTTCTAGCGGACCAAGAGACCCAGTACTTC. Translating gives CASSHLLADQETQYF.

V is TRBV4-1 and J is TRBJ1-2; a weak D match, TRBD1 (5 bases). Per the germline V gene, CDR1 is MGHRA and CDR2 is YSYEKL. The CDR3 is 14 amino acids. Trimming removed 0 bases at V and 7 bases at J, with 12 bases between. The CDR3, as DNA: TGCGCCAGCAGCCAAGATGGGGGAGGCGGTGGCTACACCTTC. It codes for CASSQDGGGGGYTF.

The chain links TRBV5-6 to TRBJ1-2; a possible D gene is TRBD1 (6 bases). The CDR3 has 13 amino acids. V shed 0 bases and J shed 6 bases, with 9 bases lying between them. In germline, CDR1 is SGHDT, CDR2 YYEEEE. The CDR3 region is CASSLGQVDGYTF. The CDR3 nucleotides are TGTGCCAGCAGCTTGGGACAGGTTGATGGCTACACCTTC.

This chain links TRBV7-2 with TRBJ2-5, with 13 bases fitting TRBD2. V shed 5 bases, J shed 5 bases, and the junction held 11 bases outside the gene matches. Germline CDR1 reads SGHTA; CDR2 reads FQGNSA. The CDR3 is 17 amino acids. CDR3 in amino acids: CASSPGLAGALGETQYF. The CDR3 nucleotides read TGTGCCAGCAGCCCTGGACTAGCGGGGGCCCTTGGGGAGACCCAGTACTTC.

This chain joins TRBV7-9 and TRBJ1-1; TRBD1 is a possible D gene (5 bases). Trimming took off 10 bases at V and 2 bases at J, with 11 bases between the two ends. Germline V CDR1 and CDR2: SEHNR, FQNEAQ (reference sequence). The CDR3 contains 12 residues. CDR3 nucleotides: TGTGCCATCTTACAGGAAAACACTGAAGCTTTCTTT. Translated, it gives CAILQENTEAFF.

Here the CDR3 reads CASSVVESSYEQYF. The CDR3 DNA reads TGTGCCAGCAGCGTAGTCGAGAGCTCCTACGAGCAGTACTTC. The rearrangement uses TRBV9 and TRBJ2-7; D remains ambiguous. Germline V lookup: CDR1 SGDLS, CDR2 YYNGEE. The germline V and J ends were trimmed by 0 bases and 0 bases, with 7 bases remaining between them. This CDR3 contains 14 residues. The full variable domain, completed using reference TRBV9 and TRBJ2-7, is DSGVTQTPKHLITATGQRVTLRCSPRSGDLSVYWYQQSLDQGLQFLIQYYNGEERAKGNILERFSAQQFPDLHSELNLSSLELGDSALYFCASSVVESSYEQYFGPGTRLTVT.

A single count supports this clonotype. The chain links TRBV25-1 to TRBJ2-6; D unresolved. From germline, CDR1 is MGHDK and CDR2 SYGVNS. V shed 7 bases and J shed 0 bases, with 1 base lying between them. The CDR3 spans 12 residues. DNA for the CDR3: TGTGCCAGCACCTCTGGGGCCAACGTCCTGACTTTC. Its translation is CASTSGANVLTF.

V usage is TRBV14 and J usage is TRBJ2-3; D unclear. Trimming cost V 1 base and J 3 bases, with 14 bases left between them. This CDR3 has 16 residues. Germline CDR1 and CDR2: SGHDN and FVKESK. CDR3 loop: CASSQGFGYITDTQYF. DNA for the CDR3: TGTGCCAGCAGCCAAGGATTTGGCTATATTACAGATACGCAGTATTTT.

This clonotype was seen a single time. The chain recombines TRBV27 with TRBJ2-7, with TRBD2 as a possible D gene (5 bases). Germline CDR1 MNHEY, CDR2 SMNVEV (reference sequence). This CDR3 has 11 residues. Trimming took 7 bases from V and 5 from J, leaving 9 bases between them. The CDR3 DNA sequence: TGTGCCAGCACTGTCGGGGACGAGCAGTACTTC. It codes for CASTVGDEQYF.

The V gene is TRBV7-2, the J gene TRBJ1-5; TRBD1 agrees at 8 bases. This CDR3 region has 15 residues. The germline V gene encodes CDR1 SGHTA and CDR2 FQGNSA. V was pared by 1 base and J by 5 bases, with 4 bases of the junction left unmatched. This chain's CDR3 is CASSLVPQGDQPQHF. CDR3 bases: TGTGCCAGCAGCTTAGTCCCACAGGGGGATCAGCCCCAGCATTTT. Complete variable domain (other parts from reference TRBV7-2 and TRBJ1-5): GAGVSQSPSNKVTEKGKDVELRCDPISGHTALYWYRQSLGQGLEFLIYFQGNSAPDKSGLPSDRFSAERTGGSVSTLTIQRTQQEDSAVYLCASSLVPQGDQPQHFGDGTRLSIL.

The CDR3 protein is CASSLLGQFQETQYF. The CDR3 region has the DNA TGTGCCAGCAGCCTACTGGGGCAGTTCCAAGAGACCCAGTACTTC. The chain recombines TRBV28 with TRBJ2-5, with D possibly TRBD1 on 5 matching bases. In germline, CDR1 is MDHEN, CDR2 SYDVKM. The CDR3 has 15 amino acids. Trimming left V 6 bases short and J 1 base short, with 15 bases between.

The rearrangement uses TRBV12-5 and TRBJ2-1; TRBD2 matches 12 bases. With 0 bases clipped from V and 7 bases from J, the junction kept 4 bases outside the gene matches. The CDR3 covers 16 residues. Germline V lookup: CDR1 LGHNT, CDR2 FRNRAP. The DNA of the CDR3 is TGTGCTAGTGGTTTGGTAAGGCTAGCGGGGGGGAATGAGCAGTTCTTC. The encoded protein is CASGLVRLAGGNEQFF.

The rearrangement joins TRBV15 to TRBJ2-7; 10 nucleotides agree with TRBD2. The V gene's germline CDR1 is LNHNV and CDR2 YYDKDF (reference sequence). The junction had 3 bases not matched to a gene; V was cut back by 5 bases and J by 2 bases. This CDR3 comprises 14 residues. The CDR3 region is CATSVGLATYEQYF. The CDR3 nucleotides read TGTGCCACCAGCGTGGGACTAGCGACCTACGAGCAGTACTTC.

V gene TRBV5-1 combines with J gene TRBJ2-4; TRBD2 aligns across 12 bases. The CDR3 has 20 amino acids. Germline V gene data show CDR1 as SGHRS and CDR2 as YFSETQ. J gave up 0 bases and V 0 bases, and 10 bases lay outside the gene matches. The CDR3 loop reads CASSLGGTSGGSLAKNIQYF. The DNA of the CDR3 is TGCGCCAGCAGCTTGGGCGGCACTAGCGGGGGGTCACTAGCCAAAAACATTCAGTACTTC.

This chain connects TRBV19 to TRBJ2-5, with D perhaps TRBD1 (5 bases). The germline gives CDR1 LNHDA, CDR2 SQIVND (reference sequence). This CDR3 is 13 amino acids long. V was pared by 4 bases and J by 4 bases, with 10 bases between. The CDR3 region is CASSNVDRETQYF. The CDR3, as DNA: TGTGCCAGTAGTAACGTAGACAGAGAGACCCAGTACTTC.

CDR3 nucleotide sequence: TGTGCCAGCAGTCGGGCAGTAAGGCGGGATGGCTACACCTTC. It is translated as CASSRAVRRDGYTF. The V call is TRBV7-9, the J call TRBJ1-2; D remains ambiguous. Trimming cost V 6 bases and J 6 bases, with 17 bases left between them. The CDR3 runs to 14 residues. CDR1 SEHNR and CDR2 FQNEAQ come from the germline V gene (reference sequence).

The chain has TRBV28 and TRBJ2-5; D gene unclear. The CDR3 length is 14 residues. Germline CDR1 MDHEN, CDR2 SYDVKM. The germline V and J ends were trimmed by 1 base and 0 bases, with 6 bases remaining between them. CDR3: CASSLFGNQETQYF. The CDR3 DNA reads as TGTGCCAGCAGTTTATTCGGAAACCAAGAGACCCAGTACTTC. The entire variable domain, with the rest obtained from reference TRBV28 and TRBJ2-5, is as follows: DVKVTQSSRYLVKRTGEKVFLECVQDMDHENMFWYRQDPGLGLRLIYFSYDVKMKEKGDIPEGYSVSREKKERFSLILESASTNQTSMYLCASSLFGNQETQYFGPGTRLLVL.

The V call is TRBV4-3, the J call TRBJ2-7; D possibly corresponds to TRBD2 (6 bases). The CDR3 totals 16 residues. V dropped 4 bases and J dropped 4 bases, with 20 bases sitting between them. Germline assignment: CDR1 LGHNA and CDR2 YSLEER. The CDR3 DNA sequence: TGCGCCAGCAGCCCTTCCGTTTCGGGAGAATCGTACGAGCAGTACTTC. It yields the protein CASSPSVSGESYEQYF.

The sample holds a few counts of this clonotype. The genes are TRBV12-3 or TRBV12-4 and TRBJ2-1; D is unresolved. This CDR3 has 13 residues. The ends were cut back, 3 bases at V and 5 bases at J, with 8 bases in the middle. CDR3 protein: CASSLTGNNEQFF. The DNA of the CDR3 is TGTGCCAGCAGTTTGACCGGAAACAATGAGCAGTTCTTC.

The V call is TRBV19, the J call TRBJ1-1, with D possibly matching TRBD1 (6 bases). Trimming took off 3 bases at V and 6 bases at J, with 14 bases between the two ends. Germline V gene data show CDR1 as LNHDA and CDR2 as SQIVND (reference sequence). The CDR3 length is 14 residues. CDR3 nucleotide sequence: TGTGCCAGTAGTATTGGAGGGGGATGGCCTGAAGCTTTCTTT. Translating gives CASSIGGGWPEAFF.

Here the CDR3 reads CASSLTKGQPASYEQYF. CDR3 bases: TGTGCCAGCAGTTTGACAAAGGGACAGCCAGCCTCCTACGAGCAGTACTTC. This sequence joins TRBV28 and TRBJ2-7; TRBD1 matches 7 bases. The CDR3 covers 17 residues. Germline lookup yields CDR1 MDHEN and CDR2 SYDVKM. V shed 3 bases and J 0 bases; nucleotides not matched to a gene: 11.

The chain recombines TRBV7-9 with TRBJ2-7; TRBD1 or TRBD2 may be the D gene (5 bases each). CDR3 length: 13 residues. The V gene lost 10 bases and the J gene lost 3 bases, with 16 bases spanning the gap. Germline loops: CDR1 SEHNR, CDR2 FQNEAQ (reference sequence). DNA for the CDR3: TGTGCCATGACAGCTGGGGACCACTACGAGCAGTACTTC. This codes for CAMTAGDHYEQYF.

The chain carries TRBV12-3 or TRBV12-4 and TRBJ2-7; perhaps TRBD2 as D (7 bases). CDR3 length: 14 amino acids. V lost 4 bases and J lost 1, with 11 bases in between. The CDR3 coding sequence is TGTGCCAGCAGTTGGGGGGGCCCATCCTACGAGCAGTACTTC. It codes for CASSWGGPSYEQYF.

This chain connects TRBV24-1 to TRBJ2-1, with 8 bases matching TRBD2. The V gene's germline CDR1 is KGHDR and CDR2 SFDVKD. V lost 2 bases, J lost 10 bases, and 12 bases stayed unmatched. This CDR3 contains 16 residues. CDR3 sequence (DNA): TGTGCCACCAGTGATTATAGCGGGAACTTGCAGGGGGAGCAGTTCTTC. Amino acid sequence: CATSDYSGNLQGEQFF.

The chain joins TRBV27 to TRBJ2-7; D is possibly TRBD1 (6 bases). V lost 6 bases to trimming and J lost 2 bases, with 17 bases between them. This CDR3 has 15 residues. Germline CDR1 reads MNHEY; CDR2 reads SMNVEV (reference sequence). As DNA, the CDR3 is TGTGCCAGCAGATCAGGGGCGACGGGCACCTACGAGCAGTACTTC. This sequence encodes CASRSGATGTYEQYF.

This chain uses TRBV12-3 or TRBV12-4 with TRBJ2-3; D remains unclear. The CDR3 extends over 15 amino acids. Trimming removed 3 bases from V and 0 bases from J, with 10 bases in between. The CDR3 here is CASSLVFESTDTQYF. DNA of the CDR3: TGTGCCAGCAGTTTGGTTTTCGAGAGCACAGATACGCAGTATTTT.

This clonotype was seen a few times. The chain links TRBV27 to TRBJ1-5; no reliable D call. CDR3 size: 14 residues. The ends were cut back, 6 bases at V and 0 bases at J, with 9 bases in the middle. CDR1 MNHEY and CDR2 SMNVEV come from the germline V gene (reference sequence). CDR3 nucleotide sequence: TGTGCCAGCAGCTTGGGGTATAGCAATCAGCCCCAGCATTTT. This translates into CASSLGYSNQPQHF.

The V and J genes are TRBV5-1 and TRBJ2-7; no clear D gene. Trimming took 4 bases from V and 5 from J, leaving 10 bases between them. The V gene's germline CDR1 is SGHRS and CDR2 YFSETQ. The CDR3 extends over 12 amino acids. The CDR3 loop is CASSTSSDEQYF. The CDR3 DNA sequence: TGCGCCAGCAGCACTTCCTCAGACGAGCAGTACTTC.

This clonotype was detected only once. V and J are TRBV25-1 and TRBJ2-7; D may be TRBD1 (5 bases). Looked up from germline, CDR1 is MGHDK and CDR2 is SYGVNS. The CDR3 covers 13 residues. V was shortened by 4 bases and J by 3 bases, with 10 bases between the two germline ends. The CDR3 reads CASSVGVDYEQYF. The CDR3 DNA is TGTGCCAGCAGTGTAGGGGTTGACTACGAGCAGTACTTC.